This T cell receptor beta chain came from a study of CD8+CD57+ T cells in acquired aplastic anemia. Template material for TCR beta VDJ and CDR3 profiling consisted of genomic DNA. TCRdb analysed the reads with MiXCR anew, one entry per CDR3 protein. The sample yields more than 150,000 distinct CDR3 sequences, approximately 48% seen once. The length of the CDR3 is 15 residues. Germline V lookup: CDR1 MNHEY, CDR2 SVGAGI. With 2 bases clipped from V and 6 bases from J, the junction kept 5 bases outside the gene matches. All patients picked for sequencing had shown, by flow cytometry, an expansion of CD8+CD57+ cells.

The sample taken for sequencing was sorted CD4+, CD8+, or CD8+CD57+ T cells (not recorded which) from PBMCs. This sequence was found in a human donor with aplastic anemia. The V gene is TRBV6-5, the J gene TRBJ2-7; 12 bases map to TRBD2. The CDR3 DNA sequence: TGTGCCAGCAGTTACCGACTAGCGGGGGCCTCCGAGCAGTACTTC. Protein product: CASSYRLAGASEQYF.